This passage covers 20 T cell receptor gamma chains from one sample sequenced in a study of intestinal T cells in coeliac disease. For each case, the template was genomic DNA from ten approximately 5-µm formalin-fixed paraffin-embedded scrolls. The TRG library came from 150 to 250 ng of biopsy DNA amplified with LymphoTrack primers. TCRdb reran clone calling via CATT on the multiplex PCR reads. Among about 860 gamma-chain clones listed, around half were seen once. The source material was a duodenal biopsy. The receptors were sampled from a human donor with celiac disease.

The chain links TRGV9 to TRGJ1 or TRGJ2. V trimming: 4 bases; J trimming: 4 bases; junction bases outside the gene matches: 4. CDR1 GITISATS and CDR2 ISYDGTV come from the germline V gene (reference sequence). The CDR3 consists of 12 residues. The CDR3: CALWDPYYKKLF. The CDR3 nucleotides read TGTGCCTTGTGGGACCCCTATTATAAGAAACTCTTT.

This chain uses TRGV10 with TRGJP2. TRGV10 is an open reading frame whose function is uncertain. The junction had 15 bases not matched to a gene; V was cut back by 8 bases and J by 8 bases. CDR3 size: 15 residues. The CDR3 nucleotides read TGTGCTGCGTGGGTAAAACCCTCGGTCGATTGGATCAAGACGTTT. Protein: CAAWVKPSVDWIKTF.

This clone was picked up a small number of times. TCRdb lists the protein of a much larger clone for this DNA, which differs at residue 11, so this is likely a read error; the protein given here is translated from the DNA itself. V gene TRGV2 combines with J gene TRGJP2. This CDR3 region has 14 residues. Germline CDR1 is EGSNGY and CDR2 is YDSYNSKV. The CDR3 DNA sequence: TGTGCCACCTGGGACGGTTGTAGTGATTGGACCAAGACGTTT. Protein: CATWDGCSDWTKTF.

By sample fraction, this clone is large (0.1 to 1%). The chain has TRGV10 and TRGJ1 or TRGJ2. TRGV10 is given ORF status, its function remaining uncertain. CDR3 size: 9 residues. The J segment lost 10 bases and the V segment lost 10 bases, leaving 5 bases of the junction unmatched. The CDR3 nucleotides are TGTGCTGCGTACCCCAAGAAACTCTTT. Protein sequence: CAAYPKKLF.

CDR3 residues: CACWNPIIKKLF. CDR3 in DNA: TGTGCCTGCTGGAATCCTATTATTAAGAAACTCTTT. This chain links TRGV11 with TRGJ1 or TRGJ2. TRGV11 is labeled an ORF, and its function is uncertain. The CDR3 totals 12 residues. J lost 9 bases, V lost 8 bases, and 10 bases had no gene match.

This clone is termed large. The sample has other DNA sequences that encode this CDR3 too. The chain links TRGV2 to TRGJP1. The CDR3 runs to 14 residues. J was trimmed by 3 bases and V by 1 base; bases with no gene match: 2. Germline CDR1 EGSNGY, CDR2 YDSYNSKV. For the CDR3, the DNA is TGTGCCACCTGGGACGGACCCACTGGTTGGTTCAAGATATTT. Protein: CATWDGPTGWFKIF.

J is TRGJ1 or TRGJ2 and V is TRGV4. V shed 5 bases and J 0 bases; nucleotides not matched to a gene: 10. The CDR3 extends over 15 amino acids. Germline V gene sequence: CDR1 EGSTGY, CDR2 YDSYTSSV. CDR3 sequence reads: CATWGWASNYYKKLF. In nucleotides, the CDR3 is TGTGCCACCTGGGGATGGGCATCGAATTATTATAAGAAACTCTTT.

The chain links TRGV8 to TRGJP1. The CDR3 extends over 12 amino acids. V was clipped by 6 bases and J by 6 bases; unmatched bases: 4. Germline CDR1 reads VENAVY; CDR2 reads YDSYNSRV. The CDR3 is CATWISGWFKIF. The CDR3 DNA is TGTGCCACCTGGATCTCTGGTTGGTTCAAGATATTT.

This clone was detected only once. This rearrangement joins TRGV3 to TRGJ1 or TRGJ2. V shed 5 bases, J shed 12 bases, and the junction held 22 bases outside the gene matches. Germline V gene data show CDR1 as VTNTFY and CDR2 as YDVSTARD (reference sequence). The CDR3 runs to 15 residues. The CDR3 protein is CATWGGSVGIWGKLF. The DNA of the CDR3 is TGTGCCACCTGGGGAGGGAGCGTAGGAATATGGGGGAAACTCTTT.

This clone rates as large (0.1 to 1%). This chain connects TRGV10 to TRGJ1 or TRGJ2. TRGV10 has ORF status, its function being uncertain. The J segment lost 7 bases and the V segment lost 8 bases, leaving 15 bases of the junction unmatched. The CDR3 is 14 amino acids. CDR3 sequence reads: CAAWDDAIGYKKLF. CDR3 sequence (DNA): TGTGCTGCGTGGGATGACGCGATAGGGTATAAGAAACTCTTT.

The chain carries TRGV4 and TRGJ1 or TRGJ2. After removal of 2 bases from V and 1 base from J, the junction contained 5 bases not matched to a gene. Germline V lookup: CDR1 EGSTGY, CDR2 YDSYTSSV. This CDR3 is built from 14 residues. CDR3 nucleotide sequence: TGTGCCACCTGGGATGCACGTAATTATTATAAGAAACTCTTT. Residues: CATWDARNYYKKLF.

This clone is termed large. The V and J genes are TRGV5 and TRGJ1 or TRGJ2. V shed 0 bases, J shed 5 bases, and the junction held 10 bases outside the gene matches. Germline assignment: CDR1 VINAFY and CDR2 YDVSNSKD. The CDR3 covers 15 residues. CDR3 DNA sequence: TGTGCCACCTGGGACAGGCCCCGAGAGGATTATAAGAAACTCTTT. This sequence encodes CATWDRPREDYKKLF.

This clone was counted a few times. This DNA's translation and the protein TCRdb lists, from a much larger clone, do not match at residue 9, likely due to a read error; the protein shown is translated from the DNA. This chain joins TRGV11 and TRGJP2. TRGV11 is treated as an ORF (open reading frame) with a function not yet certain. The CDR3 runs 14 residues. The CDR3 DNA is TGTGCCTGCTGGATTGAACGTAGTAATTGGATCAAGACGTTT. Protein sequence: CACWIERSNWIKTF.

The chain employs TRGV3 and TRGJ1 or TRGJ2. V dropped 7 bases and J dropped 8; count of bases not matched to a gene: 8. CDR1 VTNTFY and CDR2 YDVSTARD come from the germline V gene (reference sequence). The CDR3 covers 11 residues. The CDR3 here is CATCSEDKKLF. CDR3 sequence (DNA): TGTGCCACCTGCTCTGAGGATAAGAAACTCTTT.

J is TRGJP1 and V is TRGV10. TRGV10 is an ORF, and what it does is uncertain. The CDR3 totals 17 residues. V gave up 8 bases and J gave up 6 bases; unmatched junction bases: 19. The CDR3 sequence is CAAWILTYLGSGWFKIF. The CDR3, as DNA: TGTGCTGCGTGGATTCTCACGTATTTAGGGTCTGGTTGGTTCAAGATATTT.

With regard to this clone: One end of the junction is discordant with germline, which a read error may explain. The V call is TRGV9, the J call TRGJ1 or TRGJ2. The CDR3 runs 14 residues. CDR1 and CDR2 (germline): GITISATS, ISYDGTV (reference sequence). CDR3 residues: CALWEVPVIIRKVF. The CDR3 nucleotides read TGTGCCTTGTGGGAGGTGCCGGTTATTATAAGAAAGGTGTTC.

The chain's CDR3 is CATWDVIIIHKKLF. In nucleotides, the CDR3 is TGTGCCACCTGGGATGTAATAATTATTCATAAGAAACTCTTT. This sequence joins TRGV4 and TRGJ1 or TRGJ2. CDR3 length equals 14 residues. V lost 2 bases to trimming and J lost 8 bases; unmatched junction nucleotides: 12. CDR1 EGSTGY and CDR2 YDSYTSSV come from the germline V gene.

The V and J genes are TRGV8 and TRGJP1. The CDR3 contains 11 residues. CDR1 and CDR2 from the germline V gene are VENAVY and YDSYNSRV. The ends lost 12 bases at V and 12 bases at J; junction bases unmatched: 13. CDR3 sequence (DNA): TGTGCCGATCAAATCGTTCGGTTCAAGATATTT. Translating gives CADQIVRFKIF.

The V and J genes are TRGV5 and TRGJP2. The CDR3 is 18 residues long. CDR1 and CDR2 (germline): VINAFY, YDVSNSKD. The V gene end was trimmed by 0 bases and the J gene end by 3 bases; junction bases not matched to a gene: 13. In DNA form, the CDR3 reads TGTGCCACCTGGGACAGGGGGGTTTTTCGTGGTAGTGATTGGATCAAGACGTTT. It yields the protein CATWDRGVFRGSDWIKTF.

About this clone itself: Its ends do not fully match the called genes, so a read error is possible. The J gene is TRGJ1 or TRGJ2, the V gene TRGV10. TRGV10 qualifies as an ORF whose function is uncertain. The CDR3 spans 12 residues. The CDR3 loop is CAARCRRGKKLF. The CDR3 DNA reads TGTGCTGCGCGGTGTAGGAGGGGGAAGAAACTCTTT.